The entry below describes one T cell receptor (beta chain). V lost 0 bases and J lost 4; bases outside the gene matches: 10. This CDR3 contains 18 residues. CDR1 and CDR2 (germline): SGHVS, FNYEAQ. This entry is derived from a study of cytomegalovirus exposure and HLA in healthy donors. A multiplex PCR was run with 60 Vbeta primers and 13 Jbeta primers. Only in-frame clones appear in the TCRdb table, and some are missing; sequencing was by immunoSEQ multiplex PCR. The top ten hold less than 1.5% of the sample, which has more than 150,000 clones, about three quarters seen once. The genes are TRBV7-6 and TRBJ2-3, with 10 bases fitting TRBD2. Sequenced input: PBMCs. The sequence derives from a man aged 18 to 30 in good health and CMV-seronegative. CDR3 sequence (DNA): TGTGCCAGCAGCTTAGCGAGTATGTCTAGCGGGAGCTCAGATACGCAGTATTTT. Translation: CASSLASMSSGSSDTQYF.